A selection of T cell receptor beta chains follows, all from one sample in a study of tumor-infiltrating lymphocytes in localized non-small cell lung cancer. Sequencing was performed with immunoSEQ multiplex PCR; in TCRdb, only in-frame clones are kept and a portion is missing. The sample consists of 10,000 to 15,000 clones, around 71% of them appearing once. Sequencing was performed on uninvolved lung tissue not adjacent to the tumor. These receptors were collected from a human donor with non-small cell lung cancer. Both conserved end residues are part of each CDR3. Each record gives: clone size, D gene, J gene, V gene, CDR3 DNA, CDR3 protein. D genes are given only for firm matches. The size entry is marked missing in some rows and otherwise reads once, few, many or a size class.

NA,TRBD1,TRBJ2-5,TRBV7-8,TGTGCCAGCAGCTTAGCTCAGGGGGCGATGGAGACCCAGTACTTC,CASSLAQGAMETQYF
NA,NA,TRBJ2-3,TRBV6-5,TGTGTGGTGGGACGCCCATCCGGGGATACGCAGTATTTT,CVVGRPSGDTQYF
NA,TRBD1,TRBJ2-7,TRBV10-3,TGTGCCATCAGTGGGACAGGGGAGGTCTACGAGCAGTACTTC,CAISGTGEVYEQYF
NA,NA,TRBJ1-4,TRBV4-3,TGCGCCAGCAGCCAAGATGGGAGGGGTGGGTTTGAAAAACTGTTTTTT,CASSQDGRGGFEKLFF
few,NA,TRBJ2-7,TRBV19,TGTGCCAGTAGTATTGGGCTAGCGTTCTACGAGCAGTACTTC,CASSIGLAFYEQYF
NA,TRBD1,TRBJ2-3,TRBV27,TGTGCCAGCAGTCTCCGACAGGGGGGTGGTGATACGCAGTATTTT,CASSLRQGGGDTQYF
NA,NA,TRBJ1-1,TRBV6-5,TGTGCCAGCAGTTACAGGGATGACACTGAAGCTTTCTTT,CASSYRDDTEAFF
NA,NA,TRBJ2-7,TRBV6-6,TGTGCCAGCAGCTTTAGGAGCCAGGGGGGGGAGCAGTACTTC,CASSFRSQGGEQYF
once,TRBD1,TRBJ1-2,TRBV6-5,TGTGCCAGCAGCTGGGACAGGTACTATGGCTACACCTTC,CASSWDRYYGYTF
NA,NA,TRBJ2-3,TRBV9,TGTGCCAGCAGCGTGAGGGGGGATACAGATACGCAGTATTTT,CASSVRGDTDTQYF
NA,TRBD2,TRBJ2-7,TRBV29-1,TGCAGCGTTGGGGCCAGACTAGCGGGAGGGGCCCAGCAGTACTTC,CSVGARLAGGAQQYF
NA,TRBD2,TRBJ2-1,TRBV5-1,TGCGCCAGCAGCCCGGGACTAGCGGGAGTTATTGAGCAGTTCTTC,CASSPGLAGVIEQFF
few,TRBD2,TRBJ2-1,TRBV2,TGTGCCAGCAGTGAAGGAACAGCGGGAGTATACAATGAGCAGTTCTTC,CASSEGTAGVYNEQFF
NA,NA,TRBJ2-3,TRBV10-1,TGCGCCAGCGCTACGGGGGGCGGCACAGATACGCAGTATTTT,CASATGGGTDTQYF
NA,NA,TRBJ1-6,TRBV5-1,TGCGCCAGCAGCTTGGGACAAGATAATTCACCCCTCCACTTT,CASSLGQDNSPLHF
NA,TRBD1,TRBJ1-3,TRBV4-1,TGCGCCAGCAGCCAAACGACAGGGAACGGCATATATTTT,CASSQTTGNGIYF
NA,NA,TRBJ2-3,TRBV4-3,TGCGCCAGCAGCCAAAGGGGGGGAGGGCCCACAGATACGCAGTATTTT,CASSQRGGGPTDTQYF